This note documents a single TCR beta chain sequence. The antigen remains undetermined. Unique molecular identifiers were carried by the TCR beta cDNA libraries. T cells, about 0.9 to 11 million of them, yielded roughly 470,000 cDNA molecules. MiXCR was run by TCRdb on the PCR reads, yielding one entry per CDR3 protein. The sample lists 740,000 or so distinct CDR3 sequences, 53% occurring once. CDR1 is SNHLY, CDR2 FYNNEI, per germline. The V end was cut by 8 bases, the J end by 0 bases, with 13 bases between. This CDR3 contains 14 residues. The sample comes from a study of post-analysis software for immune sequencing data. Study at large: Relapsing-remitting, secondary progressive and progressive-relapsing forms of multiple sclerosis all featured among disease courses. Study-level points and caveats: Comparison with controls showed significantly lower normalized Chao1 diversity in multiple sclerosis patients. TRBV segments more frequent in patients than in controls numbered roughly 5 and included TRBV5-6, TRBV5-1 and TRBV20-1. Batch-mates among the samples co-clustered strongly by F measure.

The sequenced sample consisted of blood. This sequence was found in a girl between 5 and 17 years old with multiple sclerosis. The chain has TRBV2 and TRBJ1-2; D unclear. The CDR3: CASAIKTANYGYTF. In nucleotides, the CDR3 is TGTGCCAGCGCCATCAAGACTGCTAACTATGGCTACACCTTC. Full variable domain (missing parts from reference TRBV2 and TRBJ1-2): EPEVTQTPSHQVTQMGQEVILRCVPISNHLYFYWYRQILGQKVEFLVSFYNNEISEKSEIFDDQFSVERPDGSNFTLKIRSTKLEDSAMYFCASAIKTANYGYTFGSGTRLTVV.